What follows describes a single T cell receptor (beta chain). Its antigen remains unidentified. No quality values exist for individual bases; no much larger clone is one base distant. The source of the sample is a study of blood T cell repertoires in COVID-19 (dated by TCRdb to 2020 to 2021). The study in broad terms: The collaborator samples originated in the United States, Italy and Spain and spanned the acute and convalescent phases of COVID-19. The material from the prospective study consisted of cDNA or gDNA derived from T cells, B-cell-depleted T cells, or PBMCs. Subjects who had been exposed to COVID-19, were actively infected with it, or had recovered from it provided the deeply sampled blood TCRbeta repertoires that made up the dataset. The repertoires were released in a freely available public database intended as a resource for research on the immune response to SARS-CoV-2. The samples were drawn from the first 160 participants of the ongoing ImmuneRACE study and from 950 to 1,500 subjects provided by 6 global collaborators. Sample metadata almost always included a de-identified subject ID, COVID-19 status, age in years and sex. Where available, HLA class I and class II types were taken from metadata supplied by the sample provider and were not determined by assay-based typing.

The investigation overall reported the following: The quantity of clinical and demographic metadata differed by source and by participant and was supplied without curation.

Enrolling through a virtual design, the prospective study's participants ranged in age from roughly 18 to 95 years and lived across approximately 25 United States geographic areas. In the prospective study, participants were assigned to cohorts based on the clinical history participants reported in a screening survey and a study questionnaire. Recovered participants in ImmuneRACE Cohort 3 were defined as having two consecutive negative NP/OP PCR tests, clearance from a healthcare professional, or resolution of symptoms. Each participant in the prospective study had whole blood, serum and a nasopharyngeal or oropharyngeal swab collected by mobile phlebotomists. Prospective study participants could optionally give additional blood draws and questionnaires over an approximately two-month period. Prospective study blood samples were shipped either frozen or at room temperature before DNA extraction.

The CDR3 covers 16 residues, taking in both the cysteine and the phenylalanine. Just the 48-base CDR3 DNA is kept, in frame starting at base 1. Clipping removes 6 bases from V and 0 bases from J, with 6 as the unmatched junction base count. The CDR1 and CDR2 encoded by the germline V gene are ENHRY and SYGVKD. TCRbeta CDR3 regions were amplified from genomic DNA using the immunoSEQ Assay, a bias-controlled multiplex PCR. Under the source paper's analysis protocol: Within the assay, amplification of reference gene primers was used to estimate how many nucleated cells each sample contained. Sequence reads were collapsed and filtered to measure the absolute abundance of every unique TCRbeta CDR3 rearrangement. Productive Simpson clonality was computed per sample as the square root of Simpson's diversity index over productive rearrangements. In its TCRdb copy, this immuneACCESS table keeps in-frame sequences only and misses some clones. Where compared with another copy, unresolved V genes explain less than half of these, and the others have no known cause. V and J calls and clone size are as listed in that table; D and trimming were resolved from the DNA. The sample table holds 300,000 to 350,000 clones, of which 89% were seen once. The ten largest account for less than 9.5% of the sample.

Sequenced sample: PBMCs or T cells enriched from blood (not recorded which). This clonotype originated in a woman aged 25-40 years who had recovered from COVID-19. Recombination connected TRBV10-3 to TRBJ2-1; 9 of the junction bases match TRBD1. The nucleotides read TGTGCCATCAGGGCAACAGGGGGCTTCTCCTACAATGAGCAGTTCTTC. Its product reads: CAIRATGGFSYNEQFF.